Listed below are T cell receptor beta chains from one sample, sequenced in a study of tumor-infiltrating lymphocytes in oesophageal squamous cell carcinoma. TCRdb processed the PCR reads anew with MiXCR; each CDR3 protein has one entry. The sample holds just over 15,000 distinct CDR3 sequences; about 50% are singletons and the top ten take over 15%. The sample consisted of esophageal tumor tissue. Receptor source: a male donor with esophageal squamous cell carcinoma. CDR3s include the opening cysteine and the closing phenylalanine or tryptophan. D genes are given only for firm matches. Clone size is shown for a subset of rows, as once, few, many or a class of expanded clone.

j_call v_call clone_size d_call cdr3_aa cdr3_nt
TRBJ2-7 TRBV7-9 many - CASRYGRGGWTSEQYF TGTGCCAGCAGATACGGGCGAGGTGGGTGGACCAGTGAGCAGTACTTC
TRBJ2-3 TRBV5-1 many - CASSLGLVGDTQYF TGCGCCAGCAGCTTGGGGTTAGTTGGAGATACGCAGTATTTT
TRBJ2-5 TRBV11-2 once TRBD1 CASSLTGAIETQYF TGTGCCAGCAGCTTGACAGGGGCTATAGAGACCCAGTACTTC
TRBJ1-1 TRBV18 many - CASSSYDSVNTEAFF TGTGCCAGCTCATCTTACGACAGCGTGAACACTGAAGCTTTCTTT
TRBJ2-5 TRBV11-2 - - CASSRGLTTGETQYF TGTGCCAGCAGCCGGGGCCTCACGACGGGAGAGACCCAGTACTTC
TRBJ2-3 TRBV28 many - CASSLAGRGTDTQYF TGTGCCAGCAGCCTGGCGGGGCGAGGCACAGATACGCAGTATTTT
TRBJ1-5 TRBV28 - - CASSSGEPQHF TGTGCCAGCAGTTCAGGTGAGCCCCAGCATTTT
TRBJ2-1 TRBV7-2 - TRBD2 CASSLVAGDYNEQFF TGTGCCAGCAGCTTAGTAGCGGGAGATTATAATGAGCAGTTCTTC
TRBJ2-7 TRBV7-2 many TRBD2 CASSLNPSGSYEQYF TGTGCCAGCAGCTTAAACCCTAGCGGGAGTTACGAGCAGTACTTC
TRBJ2-5 TRBV6-1 - TRBD2 CASSLAGVPQETQYF TGTGCCAGCAGCTTAGCGGGAGTTCCCCAAGAGACCCAGTACTTC
TRBJ2-1 TRBV25-1 - TRBD2 CASSAETGPASGRHYNEQFF TGTGCCAGCAGTGCGGAGACAGGGCCGGCAAGCGGGAGGCACTACAATGAGCAGTTCTTC
TRBJ1-1 TRBV20-1 - - CSARSQSLEGEAFF TGCAGTGCTAGAAGTCAGTCGTTGGAGGGTGAAGCTTTCTTT
TRBJ2-1 TRBV6-1 once - CASSERTSGLGEQFF TGTGCCAGCAGTGAAAGGACCTCCGGGTTAGGTGAGCAGTTCTTC
TRBJ2-1 TRBV7-3 - TRBD2 CASSLMTGGPGEQFF TGTGCCAGCAGCTTAATGACGGGAGGGCCGGGTGAGCAGTTCTTC
TRBJ2-4 TRBV11-2 few TRBD2 CASSLVSGGDNEQYF TGTGCCAGCAGCTTAGTGTCGGGGGGAGACAATGAGCAGTACTTC
TRBJ2-1 TRBV7-4 - TRBD1 CASRGQGAREGNEQFF TGTGCCAGCAGGGGACAGGGGGCGCGGGAGGGGAATGAGCAGTTCTTC
TRBJ2-3 TRBV6-1 large TRBD2 CASSARTSGNTDTQYF TGTGCCAGCAGTGCAAGGACTAGCGGCAACACAGATACGCAGTATTTT
TRBJ1-5 TRBV12-3/TRBV12-4 few TRBD1 CASSKDRSNQPQHF TGTGCCAGCAGCAAGGACAGGAGCAATCAGCCCCAGCATTTT
TRBJ2-7 TRBV7-2 - TRBD1 CASSLEKTGSEQYF TGTGCCAGCAGCTTAGAAAAGACAGGGAGCGAGCAGTACTTC
TRBJ2-7 TRBV6-2/TRBV6-3 - TRBD2 CASEGLAGGSYEQYF TGTGCCAGCGAAGGACTAGCGGGTGGCTCCTACGAGCAGTACTTC
TRBJ2-3 TRBV7-6 - TRBD2 CASSTASGGGTDTQYF TGTGCCAGCAGCACCGCTAGCGGGGGAGGCACAGATACGCAGTATTTT
TRBJ1-2 TRBV7-8 - - CASSLTANNYGYTF TGTGCCAGCAGCTTAACCGCAAACAACTATGGCTACACCTTC
TRBJ2-3 TRBV12-3/TRBV12-4 - TRBD1 CASTRPGTGVADTQYF TGTGCCAGCACCCGCCCCGGGACAGGGGTTGCAGATACGCAGTATTTT
TRBJ2-3 TRBV19 many - CASSTTTGDTQYF TGTGCCAGTAGTACTACGACCGGTGATACGCAGTATTTT
TRBJ2-7 TRBV28 - - CASSFVEPHYEQYF TGTGCCAGCAGTTTTGTGGAGCCTCACTACGAGCAGTACTTC
TRBJ2-1 TRBV7-2 many TRBD2 CASSLQAGANEQFF TGTGCCAGCAGCCTCCAAGCGGGGGCCAATGAGCAGTTCTTC
TRBJ2-4 TRBV6-6 - TRBD2 CASSYGGDLGDIQYF TGTGCCAGCAGTTACGGGGGGGACCTGGGGGACATTCAGTACTTC
TRBJ2-5 TRBV5-6 - - CASSRPGAIETQYF TGTGCCAGCAGCCGTCCGGGGGCAATTGAGACCCAGTACTTC
TRBJ2-4 TRBV7-8 - TRBD2 CASSLISGAGGKNIQYF TGTGCCAGCAGCCTAATTAGCGGGGCGGGGGGCAAAAACATTCAGTACTTC
TRBJ2-1 TRBV18 - - CATLRPGDNEQFF TGTGCCACCCTGAGACCGGGGGACAATGAGCAGTTCTTC
TRBJ2-7 TRBV6-1 - - CASSEFQGSEQYF TGTGCCAGCAGTGAATTTCAGGGGTCCGAGCAGTACTTC
TRBJ2-5 TRBV28 many - CASTRWTSQETQYF TGTGCCAGCACCAGATGGACTTCGCAAGAGACCCAGTACTTC
TRBJ2-7 TRBV18 many - CASSPLDRAYEQYF TGTGCCAGCTCACCCTTAGACAGAGCCTACGAGCAGTACTTC
TRBJ2-1 TRBV7-2 few TRBD1 CASSSRLPGTGTYNEQFF TGTGCCAGCAGCTCACGACTCCCCGGGACAGGGACATACAATGAGCAGTTCTTC
TRBJ2-7 TRBV12-5 - TRBD2 CASGSRTSGKGEQYF TGTGCTAGTGGTTCACGGACTAGCGGGAAGGGCGAGCAGTACTTC
TRBJ2-1 TRBV12-3/TRBV12-4 - - CASGSTFSDNEQFF TGTGCCAGCGGGAGCACCTTCTCCGACAATGAGCAGTTCTTC
TRBJ1-2 TRBV7-2 medium-sized TRBD1 CASSPQGASNYGYTF TGTGCCAGCAGCCCGCAGGGGGCGAGTAACTATGGCTACACCTTC
TRBJ2-2 TRBV7-6 - - CASSKSHANTGELFF TGTGCCAGCAGCAAAAGCCACGCGAACACCGGGGAGCTGTTTTTT
TRBJ2-7 TRBV6-6 - - CASSYSFDFTSYEQYF TGTGCCAGCAGTTACTCGTTTGACTTTACCTCCTACGAGCAGTACTTC
TRBJ2-4 TRBV12-3/TRBV12-4 - - CASSPQGGINEQYF TGTGCCAGCAGCCCACAGGGAGGAATCAATGAGCAGTACTTC
TRBJ2-2 TRBV18 - TRBD2 CASSPPGGSGTGELFF TGTGCCAGCTCACCACCCGGGGGGTCTGGCACCGGGGAGCTGTTTTTT
TRBJ1-4 TRBV20-1 few TRBD1 CSAIDRGGEKLFF TGCAGTGCTATCGACAGGGGAGGTGAAAAACTGTTTTTT
TRBJ2-5 TRBV5-3 - TRBD1 CASSTQGAVETQYF TGCGCCAGCAGCACACAGGGGGCAGTTGAGACCCAGTACTTC
TRBJ2-5 TRBV7-3 - - CASSLTGHSQETQYF TGTGCCAGCAGCTTAACGGGACACTCGCAAGAGACCCAGTACTTC
TRBJ2-3 TRBV18 many - CASSPEQDTQYF TGTGCCAGCTCACCAGAACAAGATACGCAGTATTTT
TRBJ2-5 TRBV18 - TRBD2 CASSPNIAGGSETQYF TGTGCCAGCTCACCGAATATAGCGGGAGGGAGTGAGACCCAGTACTTC
TRBJ1-1 TRBV12-3/TRBV12-4 - - CASSLIREGTEAFF TGTGCCAGCAGTTTAATCAGGGAGGGGACTGAAGCTTTCTTT
TRBJ2-3 TRBV7-2 - - CASSSPGLITQYF TGTGCCAGCAGCAGTCCGGGGCTAATTACGCAGTATTTT